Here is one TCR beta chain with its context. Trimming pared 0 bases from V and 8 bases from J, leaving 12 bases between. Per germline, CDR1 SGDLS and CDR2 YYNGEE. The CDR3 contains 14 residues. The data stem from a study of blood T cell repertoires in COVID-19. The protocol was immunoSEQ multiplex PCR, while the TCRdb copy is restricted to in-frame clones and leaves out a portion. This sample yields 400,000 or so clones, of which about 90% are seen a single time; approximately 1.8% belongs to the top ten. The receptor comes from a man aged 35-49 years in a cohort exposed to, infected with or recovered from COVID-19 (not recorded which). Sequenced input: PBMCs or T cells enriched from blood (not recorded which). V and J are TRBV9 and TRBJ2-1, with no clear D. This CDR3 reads CASSVESSIDEQFF. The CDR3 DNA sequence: TGTGCCAGCAGCGTAGAAAGTAGCATCGATGAGCAGTTCTTC.